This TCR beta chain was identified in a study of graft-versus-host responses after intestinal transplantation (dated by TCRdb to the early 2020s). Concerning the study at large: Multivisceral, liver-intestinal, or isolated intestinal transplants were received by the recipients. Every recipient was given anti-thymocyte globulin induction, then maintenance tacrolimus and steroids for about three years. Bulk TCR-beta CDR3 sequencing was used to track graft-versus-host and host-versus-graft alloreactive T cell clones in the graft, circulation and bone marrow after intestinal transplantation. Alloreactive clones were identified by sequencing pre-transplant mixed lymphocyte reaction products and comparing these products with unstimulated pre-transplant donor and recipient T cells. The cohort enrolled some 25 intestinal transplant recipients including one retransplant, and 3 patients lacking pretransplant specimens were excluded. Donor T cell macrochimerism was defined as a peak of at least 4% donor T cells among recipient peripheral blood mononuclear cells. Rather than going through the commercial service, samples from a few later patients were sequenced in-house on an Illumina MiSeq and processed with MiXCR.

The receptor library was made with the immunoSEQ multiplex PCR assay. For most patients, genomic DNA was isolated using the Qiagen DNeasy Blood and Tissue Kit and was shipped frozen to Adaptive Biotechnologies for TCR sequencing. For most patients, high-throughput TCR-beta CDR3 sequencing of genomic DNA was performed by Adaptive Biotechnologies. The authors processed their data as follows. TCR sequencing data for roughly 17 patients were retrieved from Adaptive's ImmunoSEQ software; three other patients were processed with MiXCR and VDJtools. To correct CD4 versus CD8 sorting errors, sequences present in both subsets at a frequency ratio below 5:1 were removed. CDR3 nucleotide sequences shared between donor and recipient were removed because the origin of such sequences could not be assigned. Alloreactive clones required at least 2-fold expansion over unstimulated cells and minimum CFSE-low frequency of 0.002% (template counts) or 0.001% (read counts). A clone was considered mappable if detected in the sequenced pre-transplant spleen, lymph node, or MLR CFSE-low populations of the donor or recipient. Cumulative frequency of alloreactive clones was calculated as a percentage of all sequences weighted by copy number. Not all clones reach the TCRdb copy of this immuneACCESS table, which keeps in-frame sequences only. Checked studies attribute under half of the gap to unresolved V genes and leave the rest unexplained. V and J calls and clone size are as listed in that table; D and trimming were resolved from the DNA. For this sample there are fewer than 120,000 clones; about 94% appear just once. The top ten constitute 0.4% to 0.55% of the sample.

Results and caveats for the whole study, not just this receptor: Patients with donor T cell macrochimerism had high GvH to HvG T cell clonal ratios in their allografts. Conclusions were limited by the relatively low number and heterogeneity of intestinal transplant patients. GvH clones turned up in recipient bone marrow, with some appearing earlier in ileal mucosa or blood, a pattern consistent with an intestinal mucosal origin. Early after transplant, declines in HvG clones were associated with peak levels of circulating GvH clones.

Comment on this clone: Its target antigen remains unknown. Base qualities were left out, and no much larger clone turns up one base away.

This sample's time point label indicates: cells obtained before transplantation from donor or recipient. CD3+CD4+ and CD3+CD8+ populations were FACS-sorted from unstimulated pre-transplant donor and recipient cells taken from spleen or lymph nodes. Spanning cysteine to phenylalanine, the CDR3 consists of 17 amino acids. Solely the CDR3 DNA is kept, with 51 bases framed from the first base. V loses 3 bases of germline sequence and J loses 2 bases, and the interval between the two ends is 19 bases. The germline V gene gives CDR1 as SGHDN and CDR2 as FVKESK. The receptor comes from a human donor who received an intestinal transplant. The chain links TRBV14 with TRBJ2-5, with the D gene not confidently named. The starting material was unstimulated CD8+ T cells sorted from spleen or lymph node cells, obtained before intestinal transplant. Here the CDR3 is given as CASSHPNPPLTQETQYF. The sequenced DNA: TGTGCCAGCAGCCACCCCAACCCACCCTTGACGCAAGAGACCCAGTACTTC. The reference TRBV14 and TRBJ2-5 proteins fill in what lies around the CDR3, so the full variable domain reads EAGVTQFPSHSVIEKGQTVTLRCDPISGHDNLYWYRRVMGKEIKFLLHFVKESKQDESGMPNNRFLAERTGGTYSTLKVQPAELEDSGVYFCASSHPNPPLTQETQYFGPGTRLLVL.